One and the same sample provided the 2 T cell receptor beta chains below, sequenced in a study of cytomegalovirus exposure and HLA in healthy donors. The PCR used 60 Vbeta and 13 Jbeta primers. The repertoire was sequenced with immunoSEQ multiplex PCR; TCRdb's copy has only in-frame clones and lacks some. Of 150,000 or so clones in the sample, around four fifths were seen once. The sample was PBMCs. All receptors come from a man younger than 35 in good health and CMV-seropositive.

In its sample, this clone was seen once. This chain links TRBV27 with TRBJ1-2; 8 bases fit TRBD1. Trimming cost V 6 bases and J 6 bases; bases outside gene matches: 6. Germline V lookup: CDR1 MNHEY, CDR2 SMNVEV (reference sequence). This CDR3 comprises 13 residues. The CDR3 spells CASSPDRGHGYTF. Here the CDR3 DNA reads TGTGCCAGCAGCCCCGACAGGGGCCATGGCTACACCTTC.

The chain has TRBV28 and TRBJ2-4; 7 bases agree with TRBD1. The CDR3 is made up of 15 amino acids. Germline V gives CDR1 MDHEN, CDR2 SYDVKM. The V and J ends lost 3 bases and 1 base, in that order; junction bases with no gene match: 3. The CDR3 DNA is TGTGCCAGCAGTTTCGAGGGGGCGGCCAAAAACATTCAGTACTTC. This codes for CASSFEGAAKNIQYF.